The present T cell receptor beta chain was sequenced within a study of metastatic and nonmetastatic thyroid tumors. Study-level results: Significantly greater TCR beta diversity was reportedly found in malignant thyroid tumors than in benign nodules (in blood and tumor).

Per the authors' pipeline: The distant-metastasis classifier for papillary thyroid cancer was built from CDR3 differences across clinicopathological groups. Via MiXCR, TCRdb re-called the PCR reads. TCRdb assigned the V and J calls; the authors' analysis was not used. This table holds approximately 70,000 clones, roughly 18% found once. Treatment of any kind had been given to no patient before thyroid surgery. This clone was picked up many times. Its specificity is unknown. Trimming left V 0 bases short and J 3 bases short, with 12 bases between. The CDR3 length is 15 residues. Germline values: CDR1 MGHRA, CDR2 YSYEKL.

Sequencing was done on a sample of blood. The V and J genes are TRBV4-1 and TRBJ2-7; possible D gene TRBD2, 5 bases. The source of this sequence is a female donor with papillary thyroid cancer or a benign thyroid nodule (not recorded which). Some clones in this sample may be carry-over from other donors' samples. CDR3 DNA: TGCGCCAGCAGCCAAGAGACTCCACTAGTCTACGAGCAGTACTTC. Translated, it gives CASSQETPLVYEQYF.